Listed here are 6 T cell receptor beta chains from one sample, sequenced in a study of blood T cells in healthy people across ages (dated by TCRdb to the mid-2010s). The library relied on 5' RACE. The listed sequencing device is Illumina HiSeq 2500. A second PCR of roughly 7 to 12 cycles was run with a J-beta primer mix and a sample-barcoded 5' primer. Starting from the raw public reads, TCRdb applied fastp trimming at Q25, assembled clones with MiXCR and retained in-frame beta chains. Here each entry gathers all rows of one CDR3 protein and keeps the most common genes and DNA. The sample table records approximately 800,000 distinct CDR3 sequences; approximately 60% of these occur just once. The ten largest account for approximately 24% of the sample. Sequencing input: blood. All receptors come from a man in his forties in good health.

A few counts support this clonotype. The chain is built from TRBV20-1 and TRBJ1-1, with D unresolved. Deletions cut 1 base from V and 1 base from J, with 7 bases between. CDR1 and CDR2 from the germline V gene are DFQATT and SNEGSKA (reference sequence). The length of the CDR3 is 13 residues. In nucleotides, the CDR3 is TGCAGTGCTAGAGCACTTGGGAACACTGAAGCTTTCTTT. This encodes CSARALGNTEAFF.

The rearrangement links TRBV6-5 to TRBJ2-4; D ambiguous. The DNA end is a closer match to TRBJ2-7, so the J assignment may be wrong. CDR3 length equals 14 residues. The germline CDR1 and CDR2 sequences are MNHEY and SVGAGI. Here the CDR3 reads CASSLLRNPYEQYF. The CDR3 region has the DNA TGTGCCAGCAGCCTCCTACGAAACCCCTACGAGCAGTACTTC.

This chain uses TRBV6-2 or TRBV6-3 with TRBJ2-1, with D possibly being TRBD1 (5 bases). Per germline, CDR1 MNHEY and CDR2 SVGEGT. Trimming removed 6 bases at V and 6 bases at J, with 15 bases between. The CDR3 consists of 14 residues. The DNA of the CDR3 is TGTGCCAGCAGACAGGACCCTATGGCCAATGAGCAGTTCTTC. Translated: CASRQDPMANEQFF.

The chain couples TRBV3-1 to TRBJ2-1; 11 bases are shared with TRBD2. This CDR3 comprises 15 residues. Germline CDR1 is LGHDT and CDR2 is YNNKEL (reference sequence). With V trimmed by 2 bases and J by 9 bases, 6 bases remained unmatched. Written as DNA, the CDR3 is TGTGCCAGCAGCCAACTGACTAGCGGGACAGTTGAGCAGTTCTTC. Translation: CASSQLTSGTVEQFF.

This chain uses TRBV28 with TRBJ2-7; no reliable D call. Germline V gives CDR1 MDHEN, CDR2 SYDVKM. Trimming removed 5 bases at V and 3 bases at J, with 14 bases between. The CDR3 spans 14 residues. CDR3 nucleotides: TGTGCCAGCAGTGATACTATCGGGCACTACGAGCAGTACTTC. This gives the protein CASSDTIGHYEQYF.

This sequence joins TRBV20-1 and TRBJ2-1, with 10 nucleotides matching TRBD2. Germline CDR1 reads DFQATT; CDR2 reads SNEGSKA (reference sequence). This CDR3 comprises 15 residues. Germline trimming cut 6 bases from V and 4 bases from J; bases unmatched to any gene: 9. The CDR3 spells CSASTLAGKYNEQFF. The CDR3 DNA sequence: TGCAGTGCGTCGACACTAGCGGGGAAATACAATGAGCAGTTCTTC.